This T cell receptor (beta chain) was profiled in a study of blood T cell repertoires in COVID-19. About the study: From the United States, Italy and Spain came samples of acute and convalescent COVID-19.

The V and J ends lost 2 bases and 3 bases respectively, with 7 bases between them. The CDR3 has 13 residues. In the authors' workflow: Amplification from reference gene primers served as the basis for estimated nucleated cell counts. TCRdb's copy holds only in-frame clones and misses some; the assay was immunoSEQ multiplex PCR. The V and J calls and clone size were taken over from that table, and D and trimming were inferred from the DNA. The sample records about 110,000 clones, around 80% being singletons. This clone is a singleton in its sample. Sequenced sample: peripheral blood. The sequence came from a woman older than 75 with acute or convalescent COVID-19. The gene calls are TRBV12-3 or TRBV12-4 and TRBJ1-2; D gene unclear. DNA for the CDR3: TGTGCCAGCAGTTTAAAAACATACTATGGCTACACCTTC. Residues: CASSLKTYYGYTF.